This TCR beta chain was profiled in a study of cytomegalovirus exposure and HLA in healthy donors. Findings of the study overall: According to a later analysis, most TCR beta chains associated with CMV appeared HLA-restricted.

PCR employed 60 Vbeta and 13 Jbeta primers. Data came from immunoSEQ multiplex PCR; TCRdb stores just in-frame clones and leaves some out. This sample yields some 190,000 clones, of which 70% to 80% are seen a single time; approximately 14% belongs to the top ten. Turning to this clone: Its antigen is not identified.

CDR1 and CDR2 (germline): SGHNT, YYREEE (reference sequence). V lost 5 bases and J lost 4, with 18 bases in between. This CDR3 spans 15 amino acids. This receptor was obtained from a woman in her 30s in good health and CMV-seropositive. Input material: PBMCs. The chain uses TRBV5-4 and TRBJ1-2; D is undetermined. This CDR3 is CASSLLGAGGYGYTF. Written as DNA, the CDR3 is TGTGCCAGCAGTCTCCTCGGCGCGGGTGGCTATGGCTACACCTTC.